These 2 T cell receptor beta chains share one sample of origin, sequenced in a study of blood T cell repertoires in COVID-19. Method: immunoSEQ multiplex PCR; TCRdb's copy keeps in-frame clones and lacks some. The sample records under 75,000 clones, roughly 89% being singletons. The sample was peripheral blood. The receptors derive from a man in his fifties with active COVID-19.

This chain connects TRBV6-1 to TRBJ1-5, with D possibly being TRBD1 (6 bases). The V end lost 2 bases, the J end lost 2 bases, and 13 bases lay between the germline ends. Germline V CDR1 and CDR2: MNHNS, SASEGT. This CDR3 contains 16 residues. CDR3 coding DNA: TGTGCCAGCAGTGAAAGTAGGGCAGGGGGCAATCAGCCCCAGCATTTT. Its protein is CASSESRAGGNQPQHF.

DNA of the CDR3: TGTGCCATCTTGGGGACAGGGATCTATGGCTACACCTTC. It codes for CAILGTGIYGYTF. The chain uses TRBV10-3 and TRBJ1-2; 9 nucleotides match TRBD1. This CDR3 is 13 amino acids long. Germline V gene sequence: CDR1 ENHRY, CDR2 SYGVKD. Germline trimming cut 8 bases from V and 4 bases from J; bases unmatched to any gene: 5.